This T cell receptor beta chain came from a study of blood T cell repertoires in COVID-19. Study details: The United States, Italy and Spain were the sources of the acute and convalescent COVID-19 samples. Sources were T cells, B-cell-depleted T cells, or PBMCs; the material itself was cDNA or gDNA.

Authors' methods: Counts of nucleated cells, estimated from reference gene primer amplification, were obtained. Measured with immunoSEQ multiplex PCR; TCRdb has only the in-frame clones, and not every one. The D gene and trimming were derived from the DNA, and the V and J assignments and clone size from that table. The repertoire holds approximately 70,000 clones, around 76% seen once, with roughly 13% in the top ten. This CDR3 spans 14 amino acids. V lost 1 base and J 2 bases, leaving 6 bases between the germline ends. Looked up from germline, CDR1 is MNHNS and CDR2 is SASEGT. Sequencing was carried out using peripheral blood. The receptor was isolated from a woman of 80 years or more with acute or convalescent COVID-19. The chain carries TRBV6-1 and TRBJ1-5, with D unclear. CDR3 nucleotides: TGTGCCAGCAGTGAAGTACCGGGCAATCAGCCCCAGCATTTT. Translation: CASSEVPGNQPQHF.